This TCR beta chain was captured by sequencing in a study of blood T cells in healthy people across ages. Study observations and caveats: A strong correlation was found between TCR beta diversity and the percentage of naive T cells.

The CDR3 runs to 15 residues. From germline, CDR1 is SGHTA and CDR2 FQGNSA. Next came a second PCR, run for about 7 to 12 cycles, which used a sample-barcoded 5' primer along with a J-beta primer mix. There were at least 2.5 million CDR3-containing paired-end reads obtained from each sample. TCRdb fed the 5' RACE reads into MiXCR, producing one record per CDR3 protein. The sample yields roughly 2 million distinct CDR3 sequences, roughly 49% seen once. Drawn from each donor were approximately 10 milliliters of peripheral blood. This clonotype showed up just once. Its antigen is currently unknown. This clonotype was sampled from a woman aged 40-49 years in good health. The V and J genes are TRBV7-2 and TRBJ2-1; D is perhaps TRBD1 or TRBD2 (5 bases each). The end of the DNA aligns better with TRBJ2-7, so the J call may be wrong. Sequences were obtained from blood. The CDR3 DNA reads TGTGCCAGCAGCTTTAGGCAGGGAGACTACAATGAGCAGTACTTC. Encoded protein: CASSFRQGDYNEQYF.